This T cell receptor (beta chain) was retrieved from a study of technical replicates of blood from a few donors. TCRdb's table, derived via immunoSEQ multiplex PCR, lists solely in-frame clones and lacks some. The table has approximately 95,000 clones, around 96% seen once. This CDR3 is 12 amino acids long. V lost 5 bases to trimming and J lost 9 bases, with 14 bases between them. The V gene's germline CDR1 is SQVTM and CDR2 ANQGSEA. The chain couples TRBV29-1 to TRBJ2-1; D perhaps matches TRBD1 (7 bases). The specimen sequenced was T cells isolated from PBMCs. The receptor's source is a human donor in good health. This chain's CDR3 is CSVSGQGGEQFF. DNA of the CDR3: TGCAGCGTTTCCGGGCAGGGGGGTGAGCAGTTCTTC.